The clone carrying this TCR beta chain has a handful of counts. Sequenced by immunoSEQ multiplex PCR; TCRdb stores in-frame clones only, minus some. The repertoire holds tens of thousands of clones, less than 80% seen once, with 26% in the top ten. The CDR3 has 16 residues. Germline CDR1 KGHDR, CDR2 SFDVKD. The V gene lost 3 bases and the J gene lost 2 bases, with 15 bases spanning the gap. The sample is drawn from a study of blood T cell repertoires in COVID-19. The receptor was isolated from a man in his 60s with active or convalescent COVID-19. The sequenced material came from peripheral blood. The gene calls are TRBV24-1 and TRBJ2-5; possibly TRBD2 for D (7 bases). The CDR3 spells CATSDKTAGAQETQYF. Here the CDR3 DNA reads TGTGCCACCAGTGATAAGACGGCGGGGGCGCAAGAGACCCAGTACTTC.